This T cell receptor (beta chain) was identified in a study of blood T cell repertoires in COVID-19. Study-level background: There were acute and convalescent COVID-19 samples, and they came from the United States, Italy and Spain. PBMCs, B-cell-depleted T cells, or T cells provided the cDNA or gDNA that made up the material.

This CDR3 is 13 amino acids long. Looked up from germline, CDR1 is SGHDT and CDR2 is YYEEEE. Trimming cost V 2 bases and J 6 bases; bases outside gene matches: 3. In the authors' methods: It was from reference gene primer amplification that nucleated cell counts were estimated. Profiled with immunoSEQ multiplex PCR; TCRdb holds only in-frame clones, not every one. From that table come the V and J calls and clone size; the DNA was used to work out D and trimming. The sample lists approximately 90,000 clones, less than 90% seen once, with 6.5% to 9% in the top ten. The gene calls are TRBV5-6 and TRBJ1-1; 8 bases are a match to TRBD1. Material: peripheral blood. The TCR comes from a man aged 60 to 75 with acute or convalescent COVID-19. The CDR3 coding sequence is TGTGCCAGCAGCTTTCAGGGGGCCCCTGAAGCTTTCTTT. This codes for CASSFQGAPEAFF.